This passage covers 29 T cell receptor beta chains from one sample sequenced in a study of graft-versus-host responses after intestinal transplantation. Clones were read by immunoSEQ multiplex PCR, and TCRdb kept only the in-frame ones, dropping some. The data hold roughly 50,000 clones, with roughly nine tenths observed a single time. Sequences were derived from PBMCs, sampled roughly 95 weeks after intestinal transplant. The receptors originated from a human patient who received an intestinal transplant, so some T cells may come from the graft donor.

The J gene is TRBJ2-1, the V gene TRBV9; 7 bases match TRBD1. Germline V CDR1 and CDR2: SGDLS, YYNGEE. The CDR3 has 15 amino acids. J gave up 6 bases and V 0 bases, and 6 bases lay outside the gene matches. CDR3 nucleotides: TGTGCCAGCAGCGTAGAGGGCAGGGGGAGCAATGAGCAGTTCTTC. Translation gives CASSVEGRGSNEQFF.

The genes are TRBV7-6 and TRBJ2-1; unclear D gene. With 5 bases removed from V and 7 bases from J, the gap between germline ends came to 6 bases. Germline V gene lookup returns CDR1 SGHVS and CDR2 FNYEAQ. The CDR3 is 11 amino acids. CDR3 bases: TGTGCCAGCAGCAACGGGAATGAGCAGTTCTTC. It encodes CASSNGNEQFF.

The V call is TRBV7-3, the J call TRBJ2-1; weak D call: TRBD1 (5 bases). This CDR3 contains 16 residues. Germline CDR1 SGHTA, CDR2 FQGTGA. The V and J ends lost 2 bases and 1 base respectively, with 12 bases between them. CDR3 in amino acids: CASSLSAGMSYNEQFF. The CDR3 DNA sequence: TGTGCCAGCAGCTTATCGGCAGGGATGTCCTACAATGAGCAGTTCTTC. Full variable domain (remainder filled in from reference TRBV7-3 and TRBJ2-1): GAGVSQTPSNKVTEKGKYVELRCDPISGHTALYWYRQSLGQGPEFLIYFQGTGAADDSGLPNDRFFAVRPEGSVSTLKIQRTERGDSAVYLCASSLSAGMSYNEQFFGPGTRLTVL.

CDR3 amino acids: CASSWTQGVQETQYF. In DNA, the CDR3 is TGTGCCAGCAGCTGGACCCAGGGGGTTCAAGAGACCCAGTACTTC. This sequence joins TRBV5-6 and TRBJ2-5; 7 bases match TRBD1. The CDR3 is made up of 15 amino acids. V shed 3 bases and J 2 bases; nucleotides not matched to a gene: 7. Germline loops: CDR1 SGHDT, CDR2 YYEEEE.

This chain uses TRBV6-4 with TRBJ2-1; TRBD2 is a possible D gene (5 bases). This CDR3 spans 13 amino acids. Germline V gene lookup returns CDR1 MRHNA and CDR2 SNTAGT. Trimming removed 6 bases from V and 7 bases from J, with 13 bases in between. For the CDR3, the DNA is TGTGCCAGCAGCGAGGGTCGTCGGAATGAGCAGTTCTTC. It encodes CASSEGRRNEQFF.

The chain has TRBV13 and TRBJ2-2; 9 bases line up with TRBD2. Trimming cost V 5 bases and J 4 bases; bases outside gene matches: 20. Germline loops: CDR1 PRHDT, CDR2 FYEKMQ (reference sequence). The CDR3 consists of 20 residues. As DNA, the CDR3 is TGTGCCAGCAGCCATCACATAGGGGGGGCGGGGGGGCCTAGCACCGGGGAGCTGTTTTTT. This gives the protein CASSHHIGGAGGPSTGELFF.

The CDR3 DNA reads as TGTGCCAGCAGCTGGTCTAGTGGGGCCAACGTCCTGACTTTC. It encodes CASSWSSGANVLTF. The V and J genes are TRBV5-6 and TRBJ2-6; D gene unclear. Deletions cut 3 bases from V and 3 bases from J, with 7 bases between. Germline assignment: CDR1 SGHDT and CDR2 YYEEEE. The CDR3 is 14 amino acids.

The J gene is TRBJ2-7, the V gene TRBV27; the D gene is possibly TRBD1 (5 bases). The V end lost 4 bases, the J end lost 6 bases, and 16 bases lay between the germline ends. This CDR3 has 14 amino acids. In germline, CDR1 is MNHEY, CDR2 SMNVEV (reference sequence). The CDR3 DNA reads as TGTGCCAGCAGTTCGACACCGTATGGGGCCGAGCAGTACTTC. It yields the protein CASSSTPYGAEQYF.

This chain joins TRBV2 and TRBJ1-1; D possibly corresponds to TRBD1 (5 bases). This CDR3 has 15 residues. The germline CDR1 and CDR2 sequences are SNHLY and FYNNEI. V was trimmed by 3 bases and J by 6 bases, leaving 17 bases between them. The CDR3: CASSEVRAEGPEAFF. CDR3 nucleotide sequence: TGTGCCAGCAGTGAGGTCAGGGCAGAGGGCCCTGAAGCTTTCTTT.

This rearrangement joins TRBV7-8 to TRBJ2-1; 10 nucleotides line up with TRBD1. The germline CDR1 and CDR2 sequences are SGHVS and FQNEAQ. V shed 5 bases, J shed 3 bases, and the junction held 4 bases outside the gene matches. This CDR3 is built from 15 residues. The CDR3 DNA reads TGTGCCAGCAGCCCCGGGACAGGGGTCTACAATGAGCAGTTCTTC. As protein: CASSPGTGVYNEQFF.

The V gene is TRBV9, the J gene TRBJ1-3; D gene ambiguous. The CDR3 is 12 residues long. The V end was cut by 0 bases, the J end by 4 bases, with 2 bases between. Germline V lookup: CDR1 SGDLS, CDR2 YYNGEE. The CDR3 here is CASSVEGNTIYF. CDR3 bases: TGTGCCAGCAGCGTAGAAGGAAACACCATATATTTT.

The gene calls are TRBV6-5 and TRBJ1-2; no clear D gene. V shed 2 bases and J shed 0 bases, with 4 bases lying between them. This CDR3 has 13 amino acids. Germline assignment: CDR1 MNHEY and CDR2 SVGAGI. CDR3 sequence reads: CASSYTANYGYTF. The CDR3, as DNA: TGTGCCAGCAGTTACACAGCTAACTATGGCTACACCTTC.

The chain recombines TRBV7-8 with TRBJ2-4; D call uncertain. CDR1 is SGHVS and CDR2 is FQNEAQ in the germline V gene. V lost 2 bases to trimming and J lost 1 base, with 6 bases between them. CDR3 length equals 14 residues. The chain's CDR3 is CASSLIGAKNIQYF. CDR3 sequence (DNA): TGTGCCAGCAGCTTAATCGGCGCCAAAAACATTCAGTACTTC. Filled out from reference TRBV7-8 and TRBJ2-4, the complete variable domain reads GAGVSQSPRYKVAKRGQDVALRCDPISGHVSLFWYQQALGQGPEFLTYFQNEAQLDKSGLPSDRFFAERPEGSVSTLKIQRTQQEDSAVYLCASSLIGAKNIQYFGAGTRLSVL.

Only one count was recorded for this clone. The rearrangement joins TRBV5-5 to TRBJ2-2, with 7 bases aligning to TRBD1. With V trimmed by 6 bases and J by 6 bases, 11 bases remained unmatched. CDR3 length: 15 amino acids. The germline V gene has CDR1 SGHKS and CDR2 YYEKEE (reference sequence). CDR3 region: CASMGKGAVAGELFF. In nucleotides, the CDR3 is TGTGCCAGCATGGGAAAGGGGGCCGTCGCCGGGGAGCTGTTTTTT.

The rearrangement uses TRBV7-9 and TRBJ1-1, with a possible D match to TRBD1 (5 bases). The ends were cut back, 1 base at V and 8 bases at J, with 5 bases in the middle. The CDR3 is made up of 11 amino acids. Germline-derived CDR1 and CDR2 are SEHNR and FQNEAQ (reference sequence). As DNA, the CDR3 is TGTGCCAGCAGCTTAGGGACAGAAGCTTTCTTT. Translating gives CASSLGTEAFF.

The J gene is TRBJ2-7, the V gene TRBV11-2, with 7 bases matching TRBD1. The CDR3 runs to 15 residues. V was pared by 1 base and J by 4 bases, with 7 bases of the junction left unmatched. The germline CDR1 and CDR2 sequences are SGHAT and FQNNGV. The CDR3 region has the DNA TGTGCCAGCAGCTTAGCTACGGACAGGCCGTACGAGCAGTACTTC. Protein product: CASSLATDRPYEQYF.

The CDR3 DNA follows: TGTGCCAGTCTCCGGACAGCTAACTATGGCTACACCTTC. This codes for CASLRTANYGYTF. The rearrangement uses TRBV2 and TRBJ1-2; weak D call: TRBD1 (6 bases). The CDR3 consists of 13 residues. CDR1 is SNHLY and CDR2 is FYNNEI in the germline V gene. The V end lost 9 bases, the J end lost 0 bases, and 11 bases lay between the germline ends. Based on the CDR3 plus reference TRBV2 and TRBJ1-2, the full variable domain is EPEVTQTPSHQVTQMGQEVILRCVPISNHLYFYWYRQILGQKVEFLVSFYNNEISEKSEIFDDQFSVERPDGSNFTLKIRSTKLEDSAMYFCASLRTANYGYTFGSGTRLTVV.

DNA of the CDR3: TGCGCCAGCAGCTACAGGGACTCGGGCACTGAAGCTTTCTTT. Translating it yields CASSYRDSGTEAFF. The chain links TRBV5-1 to TRBJ1-1, with D maybe TRBD1 (6 bases). V lost 3 bases to trimming and J lost 4 bases, with 13 bases between them. The germline gives CDR1 SGHRS, CDR2 YFSETQ. This CDR3 spans 14 amino acids.

V gene TRBV19 combines with J gene TRBJ1-2; D gene ambiguous. Trimming removed 5 bases at V and 13 bases at J, with 14 bases between. The CDR3 has 11 amino acids. Germline CDR1 LNHDA, CDR2 SQIVND (reference sequence). The CDR3 DNA reads as TGTGCCAGTAGTTCCGGAAGGGAAGGCACCTTC. Translation gives CASSSGREGTF.

This chain joins TRBV14 and TRBJ1-3; D uncertain. The CDR3 runs 11 residues. Germline CDR1 and CDR2: SGHDN and FVKESK. V lost 3 bases to trimming and J lost 8 bases, with 5 bases between them. CDR3: CASSQTDTIYF. The CDR3 bases are TGTGCCAGCAGCCAGACGGACACCATATATTTT. Together with reference TRBV14 and TRBJ1-3, the CDR3 gives the full variable domain: EAGVTQFPSHSVIEKGQTVTLRCDPISGHDNLYWYRRVMGKEIKFLLHFVKESKQDESGMPNNRFLAERTGGTYSTLKVQPAELEDSGVYFCASSQTDTIYFGEGSWLTVV.

The V and J genes are TRBV7-2 and TRBJ2-3, with D unclear. Germline CDR1 is SGHTA and CDR2 is FQGNSA. The CDR3 has 12 amino acids. The V and J ends lost 3 bases and 1 base respectively, with 2 bases between them. This CDR3 is CASSFGTDTQYF. CDR3 DNA: TGTGCCAGCAGCTTCGGCACAGATACGCAGTATTTT.

This chain connects TRBV5-4 to TRBJ2-1; D is tentatively TRBD1 or TRBD2 (5 bases each). V lost 4 bases and J 9 bases, leaving 20 bases between the germline ends. The CDR3 is made up of 15 amino acids. Germline CDR1 is SGHNT and CDR2 is YYREEE (reference sequence). The CDR3 loop reads CASSLGTGDFGEQFF. The CDR3 nucleotides read TGTGCCAGCAGCCTCGGGACCGGTGATTTTGGTGAGCAGTTCTTC.

This CDR3 is CASSSGQGAFGANVLTF. The CDR3 bases are TGCGCCAGCAGCTCCGGACAGGGGGCGTTCGGGGCCAACGTCCTGACTTTC. The chain uses TRBV5-1 and TRBJ2-6; 11 bases are a match to TRBD1. V lost 3 bases, J lost 4 bases, and 6 bases stayed unmatched. CDR1 and CDR2 (germline): SGHRS, YFSETQ. CDR3 length: 17 residues.

This chain joins TRBV4-1 and TRBJ2-5, with 7 nucleotides matching TRBD1. Losses at the gene ends were 5 bases for V and 2 bases for J; bases not matched to a gene: 11. Germline V gene sequence: CDR1 MGHRA, CDR2 YSYEKL. This CDR3 is built from 16 residues. This chain's CDR3 is CASSSPTGLKQETQYF. As DNA, the CDR3 is TGCGCCAGCAGCTCCCCGACAGGGCTGAAACAAGAGACCCAGTACTTC.

This chain connects TRBV11-2 to TRBJ2-1; D remains ambiguous. Between the trimmed V and J ends, which lost 6 bases and 0 bases, there was a span of 15 bases. The CDR3 runs to 16 residues. Per germline, CDR1 SGHAT and CDR2 FQNNGV. The chain's CDR3 is CASRSSATSSYNEQFF. The CDR3 DNA is TGTGCCAGCAGGTCGTCGGCCACGAGCTCCTACAATGAGCAGTTCTTC.

This chain uses TRBV6-5 with TRBJ2-4; D unclear. Germline assignment: CDR1 MNHEY and CDR2 SVGAGI. CDR3 length: 13 residues. Trimming took off 10 bases at V and 0 bases at J, with 10 bases between the two ends. CDR3 amino acids: CATTQLAKNIQYF. The CDR3 bases are TGTGCCACCACCCAGTTAGCCAAAAACATTCAGTACTTC.

The CDR3 reads CASSQAGTAGSYEQYF. The CDR3 region has the DNA TGTGCCAGCAGCCAAGCGGGGACAGCCGGCTCCTACGAGCAGTACTTC. The chain uses TRBV14 and TRBJ2-7; TRBD1 aligns across 7 bases. Losses at the gene ends were 1 base for V and 0 bases for J; bases not matched to a gene: 6. The germline CDR1 and CDR2 sequences are SGHDN and FVKESK. The CDR3 is 16 amino acids.

The chain uses TRBV6-1 and TRBJ1-5; 7 bases map to TRBD1. The CDR3 is 15 residues long. J lost 7 bases, V lost 1 base, and 7 bases had no gene match. Germline CDR1 and CDR2: MNHNS and SASEGT. The DNA for the CDR3 is TGTGCCAGCAGTGAAGGGACAGGTGGGGTACAGCCCCAGCATTTT. It encodes CASSEGTGGVQPQHF.

The chain has TRBV19 and TRBJ1-1; D remains ambiguous. V lost 6 bases to trimming and J lost 2 bases, with 10 bases between them. Germline loops: CDR1 LNHDA, CDR2 SQIVND (reference sequence). This CDR3 comprises 13 residues. In DNA form, the CDR3 reads TGTGCCAGTAGCGGCTCAGTCAACACTGAAGCTTTCTTT. This encodes CASSGSVNTEAFF.